This entry concerns a single TCR beta chain. Its antigen remains unknown. In TCRdb, the 5' RACE reads were re-called with MiXCR into one record per CDR3 protein. The table lists under 95,000 distinct CDR3 sequences, around 14% of them singletons. This sample is part of a study of early T cells in non-severe SARS-CoV-2 infection. Study-wide results and caveats: The VDJdb matching leaned toward anti-spike CD8 responses and overlooked private and CD4 specificities.

CDR3 length equals 12 residues. CDR1 and CDR2 (germline): DFQATT, SNEGSKA (reference sequence). Deletions cut 4 bases from V and 4 bases from J, with 8 bases between. The sample taken for sequencing was whole blood. This chain joins TRBV20-1 and TRBJ1-3, with D unclear. The clonotype originates from an adult who was a healthcare worker with PCR-confirmed SARS-CoV-2 infection or an uninfected control (not recorded which). DNA of the CDR3: TGCAGTGCTATATTGTGGGGAAACACCATATATTTT. Translated, it gives CSAILWGNTIYF.